The rows below give T cell receptor beta chains drawn from one sample of a study of T cells after yellow fever vaccination. TCRdb recomputed calls from the 5' RACE reads with MiXCR, one row per CDR3 protein. The sample records around 320,000 distinct CDR3 sequences, roughly a tenth being singletons. Sequencing was performed on CD4+ T cells sorted from PBMCs, taken 45 days after the yellow fever booster vaccination. These receptors were taken from a man between 18 and 35 years old who received the YFV17D yellow fever vaccine. Both conserved end residues are part of each CDR3. The D gene is left open where the match is weak. Size is stated for part of the rows, as once, few or many counts, or as a class when the clone is expanded.

>TRBJ2-1|NA|TRBV19|NA
TGTGCCAGTAATCCGGGGAGCTCCTACAATGAGCAGTTCTTC
CASNPGSSYNEQFF
>TRBJ1-1|NA|TRBV6-1|few
TGTGCCAGCAGTGAAGCGGCGCGGGCGTGGGTGAACACTGAAGCTTTCTTT
CASSEAARAWVNTEAFF
>TRBJ1-2|NA|TRBV4-1|NA
TGCGCCAGCAGCCAAGATAAAGGGGTTGCCTATGGCTACACCTTC
CASSQDKGVAYGYTF
>TRBJ2-3|TRBD2|TRBV7-2|NA
TGTGCCAGCAGCTTATCGGGTAGCGGGGCAGATACGCAGTATTTT
CASSLSGSGADTQYF
>TRBJ2-5|NA|TRBV3-1|NA
TGTGCCAGCAGCCTGACTACTAAAGAGACCCAGTACTTC
CASSLTTKETQYF
>TRBJ1-1|TRBD1|TRBV30|few
TGTGCCTGGAGTGTACTACAGGGGTTGGCTTTCTTT
CAWSVLQGLAFF
>TRBJ1-4|NA|TRBV5-1|NA
TGCGCCAGCAGCCCGTCCGGGACAAGGGGCGAAAAACTGTTTTTT
CASSPSGTRGEKLFF
>TRBJ1-2|NA|TRBV24-1|NA
TGTGCCATCGGGGGGGGCCCCTATGGCTACACCTTC
CAIGGGPYGYTF
>TRBJ2-2|NA|TRBV12-3/TRBV12-4|few
TGTGCCAGCAGACAGGCGGCAGGCGTCACCGGGGAGCTGTTTTTT
CASRQAAGVTGELFF
>TRBJ2-3|NA|TRBV5-4|NA
TGTGCCAGCAGCTTCGCAGGGACAAATACGCAGTATTTT
CASSFAGTNTQYF
>TRBJ2-2|NA|TRBV24-1|many
TGTGCCACCAGTGAGGGCAACACCGGGGAGCTGTTTTTT
CATSEGNTGELFF
>TRBJ1-1|NA|TRBV12-3/TRBV12-4|NA
TGTGCCAGCAGTTTACTGGGGGGCACTGAAGCTTTCTTT
CASSLLGGTEAFF
>TRBJ2-7|NA|TRBV4-2|NA
TGTGCCAGCAGCCACCCGGGCCCAGAAACCTACGAGCAGTACTTC
CASSHPGPETYEQYF
>TRBJ2-3|NA|TRBV12-3/TRBV12-4|NA
TGTGCCAGCAGTTTAGTGGACGGGTGGGGAGATACGCAGTATTTT
CASSLVDGWGDTQYF
>TRBJ2-2|NA|TRBV4-3|few
TGCGCCAGCAGCCAAGAAATATTGGGGTTTTTTTCCGGGGAGCTGTTTTTT
CASSQEILGFFSGELFF
>TRBJ1-4|TRBD1|TRBV6-5|few
TGTGCCAGCACCCCCGGGACAGGCGGTTCTAATGAAAAACTGTTTTTT
CASTPGTGGSNEKLFF
>TRBJ2-1|TRBD1|TRBV11-1|few
TGTGCCAGCAGCTTAAGACAGGGGGCTGGTGAGCAGTTCTTC
CASSLRQGAGEQFF
>TRBJ1-5|NA|TRBV27|NA
TGTGCCAGCAGTCGGGACATCTATCAGCCCCAGCATTTT
CASSRDIYQPQHF
>TRBJ2-5|TRBD2|TRBV19|NA
TGTGCCAGTAGTACCCGGACTAGCGGGACCCAGTACTTC
CASSTRTSGTQYF
>TRBJ1-2|NA|TRBV27|NA
TGTGCCAGCAGTTTTGCGTCCGGAAGAAATGGCTACACCTTC
CASSFASGRNGYTF
>TRBJ2-1|NA|TRBV12-3/TRBV12-4|few
TGTGCCAGCAGTTTGTCAGTGTCGCGGTACAATGAGCAGTTCTTC
CASSLSVSRYNEQFF
>TRBJ2-7|TRBD1|TRBV2|few
TGTGCCAGCAGTGGGACAGGGGGCGAGCAGTACTTC
CASSGTGGEQYF
>TRBJ1-1|NA|TRBV4-3|NA
TGCGCCAGCAGCCGGAACTTCTTGGGCGTAGACACTGAAGCTTTCTTT
CASSRNFLGVDTEAFF
>TRBJ2-3|TRBD2|TRBV11-2|few
TGTGCCAGCAGCTTGGGCGGGGGGCAGTATTTT
CASSLGGGQYF
>TRBJ2-3|TRBD2|TRBV20-1|few
TGCAGTGCTGGCGGGGGACTCACAGATACGCAGTATTTT
CSAGGGLTDTQYF
>TRBJ2-5|NA|TRBV5-4|NA
TGTGCCAGCAGCCAAGACCTACAGGGTCCAGAGACCCAGTACTTC
CASSQDLQGPETQYF
>TRBJ2-4|NA|TRBV23-1|NA
TGCGCCAGCAGTCAATGGCCCCCCAGGGGTAATCCCAAAAACATTCAGTACTTC
CASSQWPPRGNPKNIQYF
>TRBJ2-1|NA|TRBV6-2/TRBV6-3|many
TGTGCCAGCAGTTACTCGAGTGTGAGAGGGGTCTACAATGAGCAGTTCTTC
CASSYSSVRGVYNEQFF
>TRBJ1-2|TRBD1|TRBV10-3|NA
TGTGCCATCAGATCTTCCGGGACAGGGGACTTCTATGGCTACACCTTC
CAIRSSGTGDFYGYTF
>TRBJ1-1|NA|TRBV29-1|NA
TGCAGCGCGATCCAAACGGGACGGACCACTGAAGCTTTCTTT
CSAIQTGRTTEAFF
>TRBJ1-5|TRBD1|TRBV2|NA
TGTGCCAGCTCGGGACAGTCTAGCAATCAGCCCCAGCATTTT
CASSGQSSNQPQHF
>TRBJ2-1|NA|TRBV4-2|NA
TGTGCCAGCAGCCAAGATTTCGGCTTGGAGCAGTTCTTC
CASSQDFGLEQFF
>TRBJ1-4|NA|TRBV2|NA
TGTGCCAGCAGTGGTTCTGTGGGCCGGAACGAAAAACTGTTTTTT
CASSGSVGRNEKLFF
>TRBJ1-1|NA|TRBV30|NA
TGTGCCTGGACGAGACACCAGAACACTGAAGCTTTCTTT
CAWTRHQNTEAFF
>TRBJ1-2|NA|TRBV9|NA
TGTGCCAGCAGCGTAGAGGTCAGGGTGGACTCGCGCTACACCTTC
CASSVEVRVDSRYTF
>TRBJ1-6|NA|TRBV9|NA
TGTGCCAGCAGCCCCTGGGACGGTAGAAGTTGGGGGTCACCCCTCCACTTT
CASSPWDGRSWGSPLHF
>TRBJ2-7|NA|TRBV7-9|few
TGTGCCAGCAGCTTCAAAGGGCTGCACGAGCAGTACTTC
CASSFKGLHEQYF
>TRBJ1-2|TRBD1|TRBV7-9|few
TGTGCCAGCAGCATGGGACAGGCGGTAGGCTACACCTTC
CASSMGQAVGYTF
>TRBJ2-7|TRBD1|TRBV7-2|many
TGTGCCAGCAGCATCGAAACGGGACAGACCTACGAGCAGTACTTC
CASSIETGQTYEQYF
>TRBJ2-1|TRBD1|TRBV5-4|NA
TGTGCCAGCAGCTACCAGGGGGCGTACAATGAGCAGTTCTTC
CASSYQGAYNEQFF
>TRBJ1-2|NA|TRBV5-6|NA
TGTGCCAGCAGCTTGGAGGACGGCTACTATGGCTACACCTTC
CASSLEDGYYGYTF
>TRBJ1-4|NA|TRBV7-2|NA
TGTGCCAGCAGCTCCTACACCCTAAATGAAAAACTGTTTTTT
CASSSYTLNEKLFF
>TRBJ2-2|TRBD1|TRBV5-1|few
TGCGCCAGCAGCTTCAGAGGCGGGACAGGGAACACCGGGGAGCTGTTTTTT
CASSFRGGTGNTGELFF
>TRBJ2-3|NA|TRBV12-3/TRBV12-4|NA
TGTGCCAGCAGAACCAGGGGAGATACGCGGTATTTT
CASRTRGDTRYF
>TRBJ2-1|TRBD2|TRBV6-2/TRBV6-3|NA
TGTGCCAGCAGTTCCCTAGCGGGGGGGTGGGATGAGCAGTTCTTC
CASSSLAGGWDEQFF
>TRBJ2-5|NA|TRBV28|NA
TGTGCCAGCGGCGGGGCAGGAGAGACCCAGTACTTC
CASGGAGETQYF
>TRBJ1-1|TRBD1|TRBV5-1|few
TGCGCCAGCGGCCCCGGGGACAGCTTCATCCTTGGGACTGAAGCTTTCTTT
CASGPGDSFILGTEAFF
>TRBJ1-2|NA|TRBV7-9|NA
TGTGCCAGCAGCTTTTTCGGGGGCCAAAGCCGGGTAGTTGGCTACACCTTC
CASSFFGGQSRVVGYTF
>TRBJ1-4|TRBD1|TRBV12-3/TRBV12-4|many
TGTGCCAGCAGTCACCTACAACAGGGGGCAAGGGAAAAACTGTTTTTT
CASSHLQQGAREKLFF
>TRBJ1-2|NA|TRBV20-1|NA
TGCAGTGCGAGGGACGGGACTAACTATGGCTACACCTTC
CSARDGTNYGYTF
>TRBJ1-5|NA|TRBV20-1|few
TGCAGTGCTAGAGATCGTGCCAGCCGAAATCAGCCCCAGCATTTT
CSARDRASRNQPQHF
>TRBJ2-2|NA|TRBV4-3|few
TGCGCCAGCACCGGGGGTGGGGGGCGCGACACCGGGGAGCTGTTTTTT
CASTGGGGRDTGELFF